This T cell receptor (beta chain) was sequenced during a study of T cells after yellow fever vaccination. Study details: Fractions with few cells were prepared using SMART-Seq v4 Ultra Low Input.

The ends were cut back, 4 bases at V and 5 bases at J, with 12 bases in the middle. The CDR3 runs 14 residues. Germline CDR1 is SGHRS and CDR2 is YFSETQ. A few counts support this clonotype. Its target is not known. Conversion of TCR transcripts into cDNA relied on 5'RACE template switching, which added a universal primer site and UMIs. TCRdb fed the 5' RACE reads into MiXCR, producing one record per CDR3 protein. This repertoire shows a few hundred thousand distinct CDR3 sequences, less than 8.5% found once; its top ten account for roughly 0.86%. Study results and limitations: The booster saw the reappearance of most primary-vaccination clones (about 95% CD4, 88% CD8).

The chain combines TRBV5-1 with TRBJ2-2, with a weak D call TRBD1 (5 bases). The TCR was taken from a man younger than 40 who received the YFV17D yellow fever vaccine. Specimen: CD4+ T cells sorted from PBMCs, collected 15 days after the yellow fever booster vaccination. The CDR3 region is CASSLRGRTGELFF. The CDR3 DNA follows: TGCGCCAGCAGCCTTAGGGGCCGGACCGGGGAGCTGTTTTTT. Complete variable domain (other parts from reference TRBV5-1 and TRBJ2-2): KAGVTQTPRYLIKTRGQQVTLSCSPISGHRSVSWYQQTPGQGLQFLFEYFSETQRNKGNFPGRFSGRQFSNSRSEMNVSTLELGDSALYLCASSLRGRTGELFFGEGSRLTVL.